The rows below give T cell receptor beta chains drawn from one sample of a study of blood T cell repertoires in COVID-19. Here immunoSEQ multiplex PCR was the method, and the copy in TCRdb shows in-frame clones only, minus some. The sample lists approximately 250,000 clones; around nine tenths were seen once. Sequencing was carried out using peripheral blood. These receptors were taken from a woman aged 60 to 75 who had recovered from COVID-19. Each CDR3 is given with its conserved first and last residue. Fields, in order: D gene, V gene, clone size, J gene, CDR3 DNA, CDR3 protein. D genes are given only for firm matches. Clone size is given for some rows only: seen once, a few or many times, or a class if the clone is expanded.

TRBD2	TRBV18	-	TRBJ2-7	TGTGCCAGCTCAGTGGGCTCCGGGGGGGCCGAGCAGTACTTC	CASSVGSGGAEQYF
TRBD1	TRBV7-2	-	TRBJ1-2	TGTGCCAGCAGCCGGGACAGGGGGCAACATGGCTACACCTTC	CASSRDRGQHGYTF
TRBD2	TRBV29-1	few	TRBJ2-7	TGCAGCGTTGAATGGACTAGCGGATCCTACGAGCAGTACTTC	CSVEWTSGSYEQYF
-	TRBV3-1/TRBV3-2	-	TRBJ1-2	TGTGCCAGCAGCCATCGACGGGGGGTCGGTGGCTACACCTTC	CASSHRRGVGGYTF
-	TRBV11-3	-	TRBJ2-3	TGTGCCAGCAGCTTAGGGCTGTGGGATACGCAGTATTTT	CASSLGLWDTQYF
TRBD1	TRBV19	-	TRBJ2-7	TGTGCCAGTAGTATAGAGGCACAGGGGGGCGAGCAGTACTTC	CASSIEAQGGEQYF
-	TRBV27	once	TRBJ1-4	TGTGCCAGCAGTTTAGTGGTAGGGGCTGGAGAAAAACTGTTTTTT	CASSLVVGAGEKLFF
-	TRBV11-3	-	TRBJ2-7	TGTGCCAGCAGCTCAGCGACAGGCCAGCAGTACTTC	CASSSATGQQYF
TRBD2	TRBV9	-	TRBJ2-2	TGTGCCAGCAGGGGACTAGTTGGGGGGACGAACACCGGGGAGCTGTTTTTT	CASRGLVGGTNTGELFF
-	TRBV28	-	TRBJ1-5	TGTGCCAGCAGTTCCACAGGACGTCGGGATCAGCCCCAGCATTTT	CASSSTGRRDQPQHF
-	TRBV9	-	TRBJ2-1	TGTGCCAGCAGCCCATTCGCGGGCCACTCCTACAATGAGCAGTTCTTC	CASSPFAGHSYNEQFF
-	TRBV18	once	TRBJ2-7	TGTGCCAGCTCACCCCCTAACGGGGGAAGAGGATCCGAGCAGTACTTC	CASSPPNGGRGSEQYF
-	TRBV6-1	once	TRBJ2-1	TGTGCCAGCAGTGATTCAGGGAATTCCCCCTACAATGAGCAGTTCTTC	CASSDSGNSPYNEQFF
-	TRBV3-1/TRBV3-2	-	TRBJ2-1	TGTGCCAGCAGACTCAGGGGTGGCTATGAGCAGTTCTTC	CASRLRGGYEQFF
-	TRBV19	-	TRBJ1-2	TGTGCCAGTAGTCTCTCAGGGACATCTAACTATGGCTACACCTTC	CASSLSGTSNYGYTF
TRBD2	TRBV5-6	-	TRBJ2-3	TGTGCCAGCAGCTTGGGGACTAGCGGGGGGGCTTACGGGTATTTT	CASSLGTSGGAYGYF
-	TRBV5-1	-	TRBJ2-1	TGCGCCAGCAGCTTGGAGGTGTCAGGGTGGTTCTTC	CASSLEVSGWFF
-	TRBV6-1	-	TRBJ1-5	TGTGCCAGCAGTGATGGGGGGAATGGCAATCAGCCCCAGCATTTT	CASSDGGNGNQPQHF
TRBD2	TRBV24-1	-	TRBJ2-1	TGTGCCACCAGCTCTTCTAGCGGGTACAATGAGCAGTTCTTC	CATSSSSGYNEQFF
-	TRBV6-1	-	TRBJ1-5	TGTGCCAGCAGTGAACGGGTCAATCAGCCCCAGCATTTT	CASSERVNQPQHF
TRBD2	TRBV6-4	-	TRBJ2-1	TGTGCCAGCAGCGCGGGGGGGCGCAATGAGCAGTTCTTC	CASSAGGRNEQFF
TRBD2	TRBV4-2	-	TRBJ2-3	TGTGCCAGCAGCCAAGACCGGGGGGGTGCAGATACGCAGTATTTT	CASSQDRGGADTQYF
TRBD1	TRBV5-1	-	TRBJ1-2	TGCGCCAGCAGCCGCGGACAGGGTAGATTTCTCTATGGCTACACCTTC	CASSRGQGRFLYGYTF
-	TRBV6-5	-	TRBJ1-6	TGTGCCAGCGTGAGACAGTACTCCTATAATTCACCCCTCCACTTT	CASVRQYSYNSPLHF
TRBD1	TRBV28	few	TRBJ1-2	TGTGCCAGCAGTTACAGGGGCTATGGCTACACCTTC	CASSYRGYGYTF
-	TRBV7-3	-	TRBJ1-6	TGTGCCAGCAGCGCCGGGGGACCCCTCCACTTT	CASSAGGPLHF
TRBD2	TRBV28	-	TRBJ2-3	TGTGCCAGCACCAAAGGGGGACTAGCGGGGCCCACAGATACGCAGTATTTT	CASTKGGLAGPTDTQYF